Included here is one T cell receptor (beta chain) sequence, with context. Its antigen has not been determined. No base-level quality is on record; no much larger clone is a single base apart. RNA was extracted using the RNeasy kit, and about 0.45 to 1 microgram was reverse transcribed with random hexamers. TCR beta CDR3 regions were amplified with the immunoSEQ multiplex PCR assay covering 54 Vbeta and 13 Jbeta segments. To correct PCR amplification bias, a synthetic template baseline was used for both primer optimization and computational correction. The paper's data handling went like this. Reads were assigned to V, D and J genes according to IMGT and analyzed in immunoSEQ Analyzer, with only productive sequences retained. Clonality was calculated as one minus the Shannon entropy normalized by log2 of the number of productive unique sequences. Public and private clones were assessed among the 100 most prevalent clones of each patient and control. Clones were defined as Susac-specific if absent from the healthy and MS cohorts, from around 1,100 published viral clones and from other ImmuneACCESS disease sequences. TCRdb trimmed public reads at Q25 via fastp, called clones via MiXCR and kept in-frame beta chains. Every CDR3 protein is listed once, alongside the most common genes and DNA of its rows. For this entry, the V and J calls and clone size follow TCRdb and not the study's own pipeline. This sample has around 69,000 distinct CDR3 sequences in its table, and 96% of those were observed once. 0.1% to 0.12% of the sample lies in the top ten.

The record originates from a study of CD8 T cells in Susac syndrome (dated by TCRdb to the late 2010s). Regarding the research as a whole: The study used repertoire sequencing to test whether antigen drove CD8+ T cell activation and differentiation in Susac syndrome. Beyond this particular receptor, the publication reports: The number of individuals in the TCR sequencing and HLA analysis was acknowledged as relatively small.

Peripheral blood CD8+ and CD4+ T cells from healthy donors, Susac syndrome patients and multiple sclerosis patients were profiled by high-throughput TCR beta sequencing. Multiple sclerosis controls were treatment-naive patients with stable or active relapsing-remitting disease fulfilling revised McDonald criteria. Bulk CD8+ and CD4+ T cells were purified magnetically by negative isolation, whereas CD8+ TEMRA cells were enriched by FACS. Blood was drawn into EDTA tubes, processed within 24 hours, and PBMCs were isolated by density gradient centrifugation. PBMCs intended for TCR sequencing were frozen in liquid nitrogen and were later thawed in a 37 degrees C water bath. Purity of sorted or isolated CD4+, CD8+ and CD8+ TEMRA cells was at least 90%. The sequenced sample consisted of CD4+ T cells from PBMCs. The clonotype comes from a human donor with multiple sclerosis.

The CDR3 loop reads CASSQVWGSSSSYEQYF. The sequenced DNA is TGTGCCAGCAGCCAAGTTTGGGGCAGCTCGAGCTCCTACGAGCAGTACTTC. The V and J segments used are TRBV3-1 and TRBJ2-7; a weak D assignment points to TRBD1 (5 bases agree). V is pared back by 1 base and J by 0 bases, with 16 bases lying between the germline termini. Per the germline V gene (reference sequence), LGHDT is the CDR1 and YNNKEL is the CDR2. Spanning cysteine to phenylalanine, the CDR3 consists of 17 amino acids. CDR3 DNA only is kept here, 51 bases in frame from base 1.